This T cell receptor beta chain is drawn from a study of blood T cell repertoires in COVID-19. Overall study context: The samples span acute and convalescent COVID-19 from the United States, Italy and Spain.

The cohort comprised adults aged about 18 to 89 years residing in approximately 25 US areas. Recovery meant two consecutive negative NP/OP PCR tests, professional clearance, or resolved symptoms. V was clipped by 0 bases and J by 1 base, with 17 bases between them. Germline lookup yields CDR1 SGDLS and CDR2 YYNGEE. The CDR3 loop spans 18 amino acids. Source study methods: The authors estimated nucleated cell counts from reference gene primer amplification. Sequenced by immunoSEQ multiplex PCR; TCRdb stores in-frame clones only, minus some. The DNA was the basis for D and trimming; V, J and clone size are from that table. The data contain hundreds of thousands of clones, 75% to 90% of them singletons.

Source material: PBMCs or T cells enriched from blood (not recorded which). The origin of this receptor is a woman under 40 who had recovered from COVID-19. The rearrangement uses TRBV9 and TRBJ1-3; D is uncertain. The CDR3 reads CASSVESGGFVSGNTIYF. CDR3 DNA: TGTGCCAGCAGCGTAGAATCGGGAGGATTCGTTTCTGGAAACACCATATATTTT.